The rows below give T cell receptor beta chains drawn from one sample of a study of human T cells and chemical hapten exposure. MiXCR, applied by TCRdb to the RACE reads, yields one record per CDR3 protein. This table has about 40,000 distinct CDR3 sequences, 8% to 9% appearing once. Material: whole blood, obtained in connection with sensitization to the hapten diphenylcyclopropenone (DPC). The receptors were gathered from a woman aged 40 to 55 with alopecia areata. Some clones in this sample may be carry-over from other donors' samples. Both conserved end residues are part of each CDR3. Each record gives: clone size, D gene, J gene, V gene, CDR3 DNA, CDR3 protein. A D gene is named only where the DNA matches it firmly. For some rows the clone size is stated as once, few or many, or as a class when expanded; others skip it.

abundance: many
d_gene: -
j_gene: TRBJ2-3
v_gene: TRBV20-1
CDR3nt: TGCAGTGCCCCAAGTGGAGATACGCAGTATTTT
CDR3aa: CSAPSGDTQYF

abundance: many
d_gene: TRBD1
j_gene: TRBJ1-1
v_gene: TRBV6-1
CDR3nt: TGTGCCAGCAGGATGACAGGGGCCAACACTGAAGCTTTCTTT
CDR3aa: CASRMTGANTEAFF

abundance: many
d_gene: TRBD1
j_gene: TRBJ1-2
v_gene: TRBV20-1
CDR3nt: TGCAGTGCTTCAAGGACAGGGGGCGTCTATGGCTACACCTTC
CDR3aa: CSASRTGGVYGYTF

abundance: many
d_gene: -
j_gene: TRBJ1-5
v_gene: TRBV21-1
CDR3nt: TGTGCCAGCAGCAAAGCACGGGACAGGGGCCAGGGACAGCCCCAGCATTTT
CDR3aa: CASSKARDRGQGQPQHF

abundance: many
d_gene: -
j_gene: TRBJ1-6
v_gene: TRBV5-6
CDR3nt: TGTGCCAGCAGCGCCTCTTCTGCTTCACCCCTCCACTTT
CDR3aa: CASSASSASPLHF

abundance: many
d_gene: TRBD1
j_gene: TRBJ2-2
v_gene: TRBV28
CDR3nt: TGTGCCAGCGGGCGGACAGGGGTCACCGGGGAGCTGTTTTTT
CDR3aa: CASGRTGVTGELFF

abundance: many
d_gene: -
j_gene: TRBJ1-6
v_gene: TRBV20-1
CDR3nt: TGCAGTGCTGGGCGGCCCGAGGGAAGTACACCCCTCCACTTT
CDR3aa: CSAGRPEGSTPLHF

abundance: many
d_gene: TRBD2
j_gene: TRBJ2-1
v_gene: TRBV7-9
CDR3nt: TGTGCCAGCAGCCTTGGACTAGCGGGGGACAATGAGCAGTTCTTC
CDR3aa: CASSLGLAGDNEQFF

abundance: many
d_gene: -
j_gene: TRBJ1-1
v_gene: TRBV6-2/TRBV6-3
CDR3nt: TGTGCCAGCAGTTACCGAATGGAGGGCGACACTGAAGCTTTCTTT
CDR3aa: CASSYRMEGDTEAFF

abundance: few
d_gene: TRBD1
j_gene: TRBJ1-1
v_gene: TRBV12-3/TRBV12-4
CDR3nt: TGTGCCAGCAGTCCACCGACAGGGAGGGACACTGAAGCTTTCTTT
CDR3aa: CASSPPTGRDTEAFF

abundance: many
d_gene: -
j_gene: TRBJ2-7
v_gene: TRBV6-5
CDR3nt: TGTGCCAGCAGCCCCCGTGGGGCTATGGACTACGAGCAGTACTTC
CDR3aa: CASSPRGAMDYEQYF

abundance: -
d_gene: TRBD1
j_gene: TRBJ1-4
v_gene: TRBV7-6
CDR3nt: TGTGCCAGCAGCGGGGGACAGGCAACTAATGAAAAACTGTTTTTT
CDR3aa: CASSGGQATNEKLFF

abundance: many
d_gene: TRBD1
j_gene: TRBJ1-1
v_gene: TRBV20-1
CDR3nt: TGCAGTGCTAGCGGGGACAGGGTAGAAACTGAAGCTTTCTTT
CDR3aa: CSASGDRVETEAFF

abundance: many
d_gene: -
j_gene: TRBJ2-5
v_gene: TRBV7-9
CDR3nt: TGTGCCAGCAGCTTAGCGCTGGGGTACAGGTCAGAGACCCAGTACTTC
CDR3aa: CASSLALGYRSETQYF

abundance: few
d_gene: TRBD2
j_gene: TRBJ2-3
v_gene: TRBV11-1
CDR3nt: TGTGCCAGCAGCTTAGCGAGGGGACTAGCGCGCACAGATACGCAGTATTTT
CDR3aa: CASSLARGLARTDTQYF

abundance: many
d_gene: -
j_gene: TRBJ1-2
v_gene: TRBV6-5
CDR3nt: TGTGCCCCAAGGGCCTACTATGGCTACACCTTC
CDR3aa: CAPRAYYGYTF

abundance: many
d_gene: -
j_gene: TRBJ1-1
v_gene: TRBV6-1
CDR3nt: TGTGCCAGCAGTCCTTCGCAGGGACAAACTGAAGCTTTCTTT
CDR3aa: CASSPSQGQTEAFF

abundance: -
d_gene: -
j_gene: TRBJ2-7
v_gene: TRBV18
CDR3nt: TGTGCCAGCTCACTCAGACGGCAGGCCTCCTCCTACGAGCAGTACTTC
CDR3aa: CASSLRRQASSYEQYF

abundance: -
d_gene: -
j_gene: TRBJ2-7
v_gene: TRBV12-3/TRBV12-4
CDR3nt: TGTGCCAGCAGTTCGACAGGACAGTGGGACGAGCAGTACTTC
CDR3aa: CASSSTGQWDEQYF

abundance: -
d_gene: -
j_gene: TRBJ2-4
v_gene: TRBV7-2
CDR3nt: TGTGCCAGCAGCTTAATGAGGCCCGACAGGTTGCTCTTC
CDR3aa: CASSLMRPDRLLF

abundance: -
d_gene: -
j_gene: TRBJ2-1
v_gene: TRBV12-2
CDR3nt: TGTGCAAGTCGCTTGACAGACTCCTACAATGAGCAGTTCTTC
CDR3aa: CASRLTDSYNEQFF

abundance: many
d_gene: -
j_gene: TRBJ1-1
v_gene: TRBV6-1
CDR3nt: TGTGCCAGCAGCGGTCAGGGATACGACACTGAAGCTTTCTTT
CDR3aa: CASSGQGYDTEAFF

abundance: many
d_gene: -
j_gene: TRBJ2-5
v_gene: TRBV2
CDR3nt: TGTGCCAGCACCGGCGAGTCAGACAACCAAGAGACCCAGTACTTC
CDR3aa: CASTGESDNQETQYF

abundance: many
d_gene: -
j_gene: TRBJ2-7
v_gene: TRBV7-6
CDR3nt: TGTGCCAGCAGCCCGTCGGGGGCCTACGAGCAGTACTTC
CDR3aa: CASSPSGAYEQYF

abundance: many
d_gene: -
j_gene: TRBJ2-7
v_gene: TRBV18
CDR3nt: TGTGCCAGCTCACTTACTGACTACGAGCAGTACTTC
CDR3aa: CASSLTDYEQYF

abundance: many
d_gene: -
j_gene: TRBJ2-2
v_gene: TRBV29-1
CDR3nt: TGCAGCGTTGAAGATCCCGGGACTAACACCGGGGAGCTGTTTTTT
CDR3aa: CSVEDPGTNTGELFF

abundance: many
d_gene: -
j_gene: TRBJ1-5
v_gene: TRBV6-1
CDR3nt: TGTGCCAGCATTCGGGGTGCGAGCAATCAGCCCCAGCATTTT
CDR3aa: CASIRGASNQPQHF

abundance: many
d_gene: -
j_gene: TRBJ2-2
v_gene: TRBV23-1
CDR3nt: TGCGCCAGCAGTCAACAGCCAGGGGTAGCACTGTTTTTT
CDR3aa: CASSQQPGVALFF

abundance: many
d_gene: TRBD2
j_gene: TRBJ2-3
v_gene: TRBV5-1
CDR3nt: TGCGCCAGCTGCGCCGGGACTAGCACCACAGATACGCAGTATTTT
CDR3aa: CASCAGTSTTDTQYF

abundance: many
d_gene: TRBD1
j_gene: TRBJ2-7
v_gene: TRBV10-3
CDR3nt: TGTGCCATCAGTGAAGGGACAGGAAGCTACGAGCAGTACTTC
CDR3aa: CAISEGTGSYEQYF

abundance: -
d_gene: TRBD1
j_gene: TRBJ2-7
v_gene: TRBV28
CDR3nt: TGTGCCAGCACCAAGCACCCCCCCGGGACAGGCGTACCGGACGAGCAGTACTTC
CDR3aa: CASTKHPPGTGVPDEQYF

abundance: many
d_gene: TRBD1
j_gene: TRBJ2-3
v_gene: TRBV7-3
CDR3nt: TGTGCCAGCAGGACAGGGGCTAGCACAGATACGCAGTATTTT
CDR3aa: CASRTGASTDTQYF

abundance: -
d_gene: TRBD1
j_gene: TRBJ2-5
v_gene: TRBV6-5
CDR3nt: TGTGCCAGCAGCGCCCCGTCCCAGGGGGAGAGGAACCAGTACTTC
CDR3aa: CASSAPSQGERNQYF

abundance: many
d_gene: TRBD1
j_gene: TRBJ1-2
v_gene: TRBV2
CDR3nt: TGTGCCAGCTCTTGGGACAGTAAGAACGATGGCTACACCTTC
CDR3aa: CASSWDSKNDGYTF

abundance: few
d_gene: TRBD2
j_gene: TRBJ2-3
v_gene: TRBV7-2
CDR3nt: TGTGCCAGCAGCCGAAGCGGGGGGGCCTTCGCAGATACGCAGTATTTT
CDR3aa: CASSRSGGAFADTQYF

abundance: many
d_gene: -
j_gene: TRBJ2-7
v_gene: TRBV7-8
CDR3nt: TGTGCCAGCGCCGGGTACTACGAGCAGTACTTC
CDR3aa: CASAGYYEQYF

abundance: many
d_gene: -
j_gene: TRBJ2-3
v_gene: TRBV5-4
CDR3nt: TGTGCCAGCAGCTTGTTCCAGGCCATGGATACGCAGTATTTT
CDR3aa: CASSLFQAMDTQYF

abundance: few
d_gene: -
j_gene: TRBJ2-1
v_gene: TRBV20-1
CDR3nt: TGCAGTGCCAGAACGCTTCCAAATGAGCAGTTCTTC
CDR3aa: CSARTLPNEQFF

abundance: many
d_gene: -
j_gene: TRBJ1-1
v_gene: TRBV7-9
CDR3nt: TGTGCCAGCAGCTTACTACGGACCAGGGGCACTGAAGCTTTCTTT
CDR3aa: CASSLLRTRGTEAFF

abundance: many
d_gene: TRBD1
j_gene: TRBJ1-1
v_gene: TRBV7-9
CDR3nt: TGTGCCAGCAGCATTCGACAGGGGGGGAAAACTGAAGCTTTCTTT
CDR3aa: CASSIRQGGKTEAFF

abundance: medium-sized
d_gene: -
j_gene: TRBJ2-6
v_gene: TRBV27
CDR3nt: TGTGCCAGCAGTCCTAGGACGTTTTCTGGGGCCAACGTCCTGACTTTC
CDR3aa: CASSPRTFSGANVLTF

abundance: few
d_gene: TRBD1
j_gene: TRBJ1-1
v_gene: TRBV4-3
CDR3nt: TGCGCCAGCAGCCACCTTGGACAGGGGATTATGCCTTTCTTT
CDR3aa: CASSHLGQGIMPFF

abundance: many
d_gene: -
j_gene: TRBJ2-5
v_gene: TRBV6-2/TRBV6-3
CDR3nt: TGTGCCAGCAGTTACACTACACAAGAGACCCAGTACTTC
CDR3aa: CASSYTTQETQYF

abundance: -
d_gene: TRBD2
j_gene: TRBJ2-2
v_gene: TRBV11-2
CDR3nt: TGTGCCAGCAGGCATACTAGCGGGTACACCGGGGAGCTGTTTTTT
CDR3aa: CASRHTSGYTGELFF

abundance: -
d_gene: -
j_gene: TRBJ1-5
v_gene: TRBV2
CDR3nt: TGTGCCAGCAGTAGACTAAATAGCAATCAGCCCCAGCATTTT
CDR3aa: CASSRLNSNQPQHF

abundance: many
d_gene: -
j_gene: TRBJ2-7
v_gene: TRBV3-1
CDR3nt: TGTGCCAGCAGCCGTAACGGCTACGAGCAGTACTTC
CDR3aa: CASSRNGYEQYF

abundance: many
d_gene: TRBD2
j_gene: TRBJ2-7
v_gene: TRBV29-1
CDR3nt: TGCAGCGGCAAGACTAGCGTCGAGCAGTACTTC
CDR3aa: CSGKTSVEQYF

abundance: few
d_gene: -
j_gene: TRBJ1-1
v_gene: TRBV21-1
CDR3nt: TGTGCCAGCAGCCCCGTCGGGGGCACTGAAGCTTTCTTT
CDR3aa: CASSPVGGTEAFF

abundance: many
d_gene: TRBD1
j_gene: TRBJ2-1
v_gene: TRBV12-3/TRBV12-4
CDR3nt: TGTGCCAGCAGTTTAGTGGACAGGGGGAATGAGCAGTTCTTC
CDR3aa: CASSLVDRGNEQFF

abundance: many
d_gene: -
j_gene: TRBJ2-1
v_gene: TRBV4-2
CDR3nt: TGTGCCAGCAGCCATCGGGCAGGTTCCGGGGCAAATGAGCAGTTCTTC
CDR3aa: CASSHRAGSGANEQFF

abundance: many
d_gene: -
j_gene: TRBJ1-2
v_gene: TRBV28
CDR3nt: TGTGCCAGCAGTCCGCAGGGATATGGCTACACCTTC
CDR3aa: CASSPQGYGYTF

abundance: many
d_gene: TRBD1
j_gene: TRBJ2-7
v_gene: TRBV5-1
CDR3nt: TGCGCCAGCAGCTTGCGGGACAGGGGCGACGAGCAGTACTTC
CDR3aa: CASSLRDRGDEQYF

abundance: few
d_gene: -
j_gene: TRBJ2-1
v_gene: TRBV7-2
CDR3nt: TGTGCCAGCAGCTGGGCAGGGGCGGTTCACAATGAGCAGTTCTTC
CDR3aa: CASSWAGAVHNEQFF

abundance: -
d_gene: -
j_gene: TRBJ2-2
v_gene: TRBV6-5
CDR3nt: TGTGCCAGCAGTCCCGAGGGGGGGCGCGGCGGGGAGCTGTTTTTT
CDR3aa: CASSPEGGRGGELFF

abundance: -
d_gene: -
j_gene: TRBJ1-2
v_gene: TRBV7-8
CDR3nt: TGTGCCAGCAGCTTACTGTCAGCGGGAGGCTACACCTTC
CDR3aa: CASSLLSAGGYTF